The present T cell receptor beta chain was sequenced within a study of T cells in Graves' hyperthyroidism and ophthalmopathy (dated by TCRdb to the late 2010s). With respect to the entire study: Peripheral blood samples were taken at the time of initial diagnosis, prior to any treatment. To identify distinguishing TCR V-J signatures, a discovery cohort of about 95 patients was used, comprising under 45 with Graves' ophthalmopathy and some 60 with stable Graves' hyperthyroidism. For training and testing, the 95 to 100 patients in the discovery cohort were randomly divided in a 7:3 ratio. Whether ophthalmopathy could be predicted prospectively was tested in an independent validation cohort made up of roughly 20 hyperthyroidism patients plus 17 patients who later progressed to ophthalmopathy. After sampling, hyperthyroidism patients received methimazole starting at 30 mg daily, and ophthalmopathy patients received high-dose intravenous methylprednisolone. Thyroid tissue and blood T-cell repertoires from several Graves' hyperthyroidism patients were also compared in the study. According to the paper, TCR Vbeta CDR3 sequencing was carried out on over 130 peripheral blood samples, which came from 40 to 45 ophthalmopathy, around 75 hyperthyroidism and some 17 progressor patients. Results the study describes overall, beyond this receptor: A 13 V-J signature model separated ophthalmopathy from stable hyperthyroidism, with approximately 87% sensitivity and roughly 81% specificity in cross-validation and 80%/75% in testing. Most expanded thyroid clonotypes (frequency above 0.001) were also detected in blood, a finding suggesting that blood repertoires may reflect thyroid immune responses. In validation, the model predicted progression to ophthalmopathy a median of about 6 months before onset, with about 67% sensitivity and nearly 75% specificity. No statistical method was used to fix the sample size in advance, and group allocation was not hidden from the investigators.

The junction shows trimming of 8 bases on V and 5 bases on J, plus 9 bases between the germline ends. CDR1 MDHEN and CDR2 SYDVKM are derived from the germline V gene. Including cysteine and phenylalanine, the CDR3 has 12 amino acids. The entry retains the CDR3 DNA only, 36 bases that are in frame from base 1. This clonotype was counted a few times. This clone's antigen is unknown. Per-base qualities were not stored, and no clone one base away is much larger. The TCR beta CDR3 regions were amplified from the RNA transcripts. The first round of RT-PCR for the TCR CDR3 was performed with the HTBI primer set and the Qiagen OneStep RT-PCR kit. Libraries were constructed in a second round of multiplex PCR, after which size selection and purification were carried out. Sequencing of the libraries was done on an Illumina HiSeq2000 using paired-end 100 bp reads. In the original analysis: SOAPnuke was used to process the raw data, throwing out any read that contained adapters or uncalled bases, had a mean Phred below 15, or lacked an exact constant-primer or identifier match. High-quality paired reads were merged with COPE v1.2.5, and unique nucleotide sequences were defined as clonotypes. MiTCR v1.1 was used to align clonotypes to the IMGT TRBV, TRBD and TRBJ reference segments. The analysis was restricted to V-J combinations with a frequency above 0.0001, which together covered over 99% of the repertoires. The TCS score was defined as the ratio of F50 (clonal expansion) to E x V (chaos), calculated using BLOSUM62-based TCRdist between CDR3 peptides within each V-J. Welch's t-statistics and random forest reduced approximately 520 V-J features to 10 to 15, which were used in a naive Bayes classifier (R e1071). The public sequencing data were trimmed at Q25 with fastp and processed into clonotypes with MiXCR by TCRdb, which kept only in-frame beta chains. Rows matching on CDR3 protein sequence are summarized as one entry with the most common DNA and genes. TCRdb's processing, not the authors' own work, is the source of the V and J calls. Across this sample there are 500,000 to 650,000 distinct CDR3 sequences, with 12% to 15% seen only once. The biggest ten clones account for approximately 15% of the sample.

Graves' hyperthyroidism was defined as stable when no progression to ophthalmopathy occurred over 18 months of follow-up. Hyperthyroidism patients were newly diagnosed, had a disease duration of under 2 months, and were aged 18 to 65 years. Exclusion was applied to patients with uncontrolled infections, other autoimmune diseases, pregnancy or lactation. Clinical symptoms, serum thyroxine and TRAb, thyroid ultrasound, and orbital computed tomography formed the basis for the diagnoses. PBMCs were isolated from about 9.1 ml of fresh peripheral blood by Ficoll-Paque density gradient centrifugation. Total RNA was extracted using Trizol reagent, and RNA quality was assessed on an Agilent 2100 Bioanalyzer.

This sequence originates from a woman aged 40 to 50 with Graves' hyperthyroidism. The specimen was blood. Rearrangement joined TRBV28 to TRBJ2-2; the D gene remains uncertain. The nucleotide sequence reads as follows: TGTGCCAGCCAAACTATGACCGGGGAGCTGTTTTTT. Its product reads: CASQTMTGELFF.